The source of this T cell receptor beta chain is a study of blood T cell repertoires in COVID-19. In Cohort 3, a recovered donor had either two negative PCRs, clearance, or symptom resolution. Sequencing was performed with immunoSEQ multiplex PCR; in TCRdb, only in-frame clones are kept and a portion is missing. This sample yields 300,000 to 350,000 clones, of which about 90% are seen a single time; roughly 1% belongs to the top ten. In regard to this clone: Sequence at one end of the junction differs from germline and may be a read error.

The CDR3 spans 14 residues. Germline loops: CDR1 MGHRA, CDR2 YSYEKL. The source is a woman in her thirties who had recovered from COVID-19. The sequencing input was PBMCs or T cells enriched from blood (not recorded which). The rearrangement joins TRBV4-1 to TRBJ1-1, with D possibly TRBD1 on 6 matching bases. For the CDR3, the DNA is TGCGCCAGCAGCCAAGGGCAGTCGGTGATCGGGCAGGGGTGG. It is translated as CASSQGQSVIGQGW.